This T cell receptor beta chain was documented in a study of cytomegalovirus exposure and HLA in healthy donors. Vbeta (60) and Jbeta (13) primers were used in the PCR. Authors' data handling: The count from a later analysis was tens of millions of unique TCR beta chains, 9.5 million to 13 million of them shared. The assay was immunoSEQ multiplex PCR, and TCRdb's table has in-frame clones only and misses some. Clone size and V and J calls were adopted from that table, with D and trimming inferred from the DNA. The table lists 150,000 to 200,000 clones, over 70% of them singletons. Worth noting for this clone: Its matching antigen is unknown.

Study results and limitations: The productive fraction for most TCR beta V segments was about 87% or about 30% in an earlier analysis. In a later analysis, several top co-occurrence clusters appeared linked to parvovirus B19, influenza, CMV and Epstein-Barr virus.

The receptor was isolated from a woman aged 45 to 65 in good health and CMV-seronegative. The sequencing sample was made of PBMCs.

Written as DNA, the CDR3 is TGCGCCAGCAGCTTGGAGCAGGGGGATGGCTACACCTTC. It codes for CASSLEQGDGYTF. The chain joins TRBV5-1 to TRBJ1-2; TRBD1 matches at 7 bases. V lost 0 bases and J lost 6; bases outside the gene matches: 2. Germline assignment: CDR1 SGHRS and CDR2 YFSETQ. This CDR3 has 13 residues. The full variable domain, its missing parts supplied by reference TRBV5-1 and TRBJ1-2, is KAGVTQTPRYLIKTRGQQVTLSCSPISGHRSVSWYQQTPGQGLQFLFEYFSETQRNKGNFPGRFSGRQFSNSRSEMNVSTLELGDSALYLCASSLEQGDGYTFGSGTRLTVV.